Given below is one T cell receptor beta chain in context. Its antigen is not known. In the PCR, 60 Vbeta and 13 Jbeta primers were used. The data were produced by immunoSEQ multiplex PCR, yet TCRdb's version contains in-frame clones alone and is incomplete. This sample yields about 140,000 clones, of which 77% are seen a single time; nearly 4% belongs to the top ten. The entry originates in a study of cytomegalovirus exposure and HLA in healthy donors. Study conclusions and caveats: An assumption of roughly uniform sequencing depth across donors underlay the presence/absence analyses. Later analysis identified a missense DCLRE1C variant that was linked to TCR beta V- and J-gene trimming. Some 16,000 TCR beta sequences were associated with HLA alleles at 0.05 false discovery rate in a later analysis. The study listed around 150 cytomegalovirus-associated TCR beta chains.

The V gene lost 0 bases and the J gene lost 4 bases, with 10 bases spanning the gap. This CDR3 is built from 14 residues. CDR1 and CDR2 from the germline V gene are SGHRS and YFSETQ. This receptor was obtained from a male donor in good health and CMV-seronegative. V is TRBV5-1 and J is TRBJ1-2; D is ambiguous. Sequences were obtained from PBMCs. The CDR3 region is CASSLGGEGYGYTF. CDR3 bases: TGCGCCAGCAGCTTGGGCGGTGAGGGCTATGGCTACACCTTC.